This T cell receptor beta chain was recorded in a study of blood T cell repertoires in COVID-19 (dated by TCRdb to between 2020 and 2021). Looking at the study overall: Collaborator samples came from the United States, Italy and Spain and covered acute and convalescent phases of COVID-19. The prospective study material was composed of cDNA or gDNA derived from T cells, B-cell-depleted T cells, or PBMCs. Deeply sampled blood TCRbeta repertoires from subjects exposed to, actively infected with, or recovered from COVID-19 were included in the dataset. The repertoires were made available in a free public database intended to serve as a resource for research on the immune response to SARS-CoV-2. The samples were drawn from two sources: the first 160 participants of the ongoing ImmuneRACE study, and over 1,000 subjects contributed by 6 global collaborators. Nearly every sample came with metadata listing a de-identified subject ID, COVID-19 status, age in years and sex. HLA class I and class II types, where available, came from metadata supplied by the sample provider rather than from assay-based typing. General findings and caveats noted by the study authors: Clinical and demographic metadata were provided uncurated, with the amount varying by source and participant.

The immunoSEQ Assay, a bias-controlled multiplex PCR, was used to amplify TCRbeta CDR3 regions from genomic DNA. In the source study's methods: The number of nucleated cells in each sample was estimated from the amplification of reference gene primers within the assay. Sequence reads were collapsed and filtered to measure the absolute abundance of every unique TCRbeta CDR3 rearrangement. For each sample, productive Simpson clonality was calculated by taking the square root of Simpson's diversity index across productive rearrangements. Drawn from immuneACCESS, this table holds only the in-frame rearrangements with V and J called that TCRdb kept. Clones are partly lost; checked studies trace under half to an unresolved V gene and leave the rest unexplained. The V and J calls and clone size are taken from that table; D and trimming were inferred from the DNA. This sample lists about 300,000 clones; about 88% were detected once. Jointly, the top ten make up around 1.4% of the sample.

Based on the germline V gene, the CDR1 and CDR2 sequences are SGHTA and FQGTGA. The CDR3 covers 14 residues, taking in both the cysteine and the phenylalanine. The retained sequence is limited to the CDR3, 42 bases, with the frame set at the first base. V is reduced by 4 bases and J by 2 bases, leaving a spacing of 6 bases between them. The collaborating institutions used their own protocols to collect whole blood in K2EDTA tubes. For TCRbeta analysis, collaborators shipped samples as frozen whole blood, isolated PBMCs, or DNA extracted from either of those sample types. A single count supports this clone. Its antigen remains undetermined. No base quality values were provided; no much bigger clone lies one nucleotide off.

Sequencing was done on a sample of peripheral blood. The V and J genes are TRBV7-3 and TRBJ2-6; the D gene lacks a confident call. This receptor was identified in a man in his 70s with acute or convalescent COVID-19. The CDR3 sequence is CASSSYPGANVLTF. DNA sequence: TGTGCCAGCAGCTCCTACCCTGGGGCCAACGTCCTGACTTTC.